This TCR beta chain stems from a study of cytotoxic CD8 clonotypes in ibrutinib-treated CLL. General observations from the study: Patients had baseline clonality above age-matched healthy donors, and this clonality moved with circulating CD8+ T-cell counts.

Sequenced by immunoSEQ multiplex PCR; TCRdb stores in-frame clones only, minus some. The table includes over 65,000 clones, about two thirds detected once. The CDR3 covers 16 residues. The germline V and J ends were trimmed by 5 bases and 6 bases, with 23 bases remaining between them. Germline assignment: CDR1 SGHRS and CDR2 YFSETQ. This clone was found once. Its antigen is unknown. This TCR was recovered from a human donor with chronic lymphocytic leukemia. The chain couples TRBV5-1 to TRBJ1-1; a weak D match, TRBD1 (6 bases). The sample here was PBMCs, taken after 12 months of ibrutinib treatment. CDR3 nucleotides: TGCGCCAGCAGGCCTATACAGGGACGATCGTCTGCTGAAGCTTTCTTT. Translation gives CASRPIQGRSSAEAFF.